Listed here are 10 T cell receptor beta chains from one sample, sequenced in a study of T cell changes during pregnancy in multiple sclerosis. Here immunoSEQ multiplex PCR was the method, and the copy in TCRdb shows in-frame clones only, minus some. The profile shows tens of thousands of clones, 92% of them singletons. The sequencing here drew on CD4+ T cells from peripheral blood mononuclear cells, taken in the third trimester of pregnancy. The receptors here all came from a female donor with multiple sclerosis, enrolled in a pregnancy study.

This chain links TRBV19 with TRBJ1-1; D gene uncertain. The ends were cut back, 2 bases at V and 5 bases at J, with 6 bases in the middle. The CDR3 sequence is 12 residues long. From germline, CDR1 is LNHDA and CDR2 SQIVND (reference sequence). The chain's CDR3 is CASSIRGTEAFF. The DNA of the CDR3 is TGTGCCAGTAGTATACGGGGTACTGAAGCTTTCTTT.

V is TRBV27 and J is TRBJ2-1; 9 bases map to TRBD1. CDR1 and CDR2 (germline): MNHEY, SMNVEV (reference sequence). The CDR3 loop spans 17 amino acids. V lost 6 bases and J lost 4; bases outside the gene matches: 13. CDR3 loop: CASSPNHRDRVYNEQFF. Here the CDR3 DNA reads TGTGCCAGCAGCCCCAATCACCGGGACAGGGTTTACAATGAGCAGTTCTTC.

The chain joins TRBV5-4 to TRBJ1-6, with D tentatively TRBD1 (5 bases). This CDR3 comprises 16 residues. Germline-derived CDR1 and CDR2 are SGHNT and YYREEE (reference sequence). V was cut by 3 bases and J by 10 bases, with 20 bases left in between. The CDR3 is CASSYGIPGLGSPLHF. CDR3 coding DNA: TGTGCCAGCAGCTATGGAATACCAGGGTTAGGCTCACCCCTCCACTTT. The whole variable domain, filled in from reference TRBV5-4 and TRBJ1-6, reads ETGVTQSPTHLIKTRGQQVTLRCSSQSGHNTVSWYQQALGQGPQFIFQYYREEENGRGNFPPRFSGLQFPNYSSELNVNALELDDSALYLCASSYGIPGLGSPLHFGNGTRLTVT.

This chain uses TRBV18 with TRBJ1-3; the D gene is possibly TRBD1 (6 bases). V was clipped by 1 base and J by 2 bases, with 15 bases between them. The CDR3 extends over 17 amino acids. CDR1 and CDR2 from the germline V gene are KGHSH and LQKENI. The CDR3 DNA sequence: TGTGCCAGCTCACCACAGGACAGACTGTTAGCTGGAAACACCATATATTTT. Translation gives CASSPQDRLLAGNTIYF.

The V call is TRBV6-1, the J call TRBJ2-5; possibly TRBD2 for D (6 bases). Deletions cut 7 bases from V and 2 bases from J, with 8 bases between. The CDR3 consists of 12 residues. Germline CDR1 MNHNS, CDR2 SASEGT. The DNA for the CDR3 is TGTGCCAGCATGCGGGGACAAGAGACCCAGTACTTC. Translated, it gives CASMRGQETQYF.

The chain couples TRBV5-6 to TRBJ1-1; TRBD1 might be the D (6 bases). Trimming removed 0 bases from V and 0 bases from J, with 6 bases in between. CDR3 length equals 14 residues. Germline V gene lookup returns CDR1 SGHDT and CDR2 YYEEEE. The DNA for the CDR3 is TGTGCCAGCAGCTTGGACAGGGTGAACACTGAAGCTTTCTTT. Translation: CASSLDRVNTEAFF.

V gene TRBV2 combines with J gene TRBJ2-2, with a weak D call TRBD2 (5 bases). The germline gives CDR1 SNHLY, CDR2 FYNNEI. This CDR3 has 13 amino acids. The V end was cut by 8 bases, the J end by 3 bases, with 10 bases between. The CDR3 DNA sequence: TGTGCCAGCCGCGGGTCCCACACCGGGGAGCTGTTTTTT. This sequence encodes CASRGSHTGELFF. Drawing the rest from reference TRBV2 and TRBJ2-2, the complete variable domain is EPEVTQTPSHQVTQMGQEVILRCVPISNHLYFYWYRQILGQKVEFLVSFYNNEISEKSEIFDDQFSVERPDGSNFTLKIRSTKLEDSAMYFCASRGSHTGELFFGEGSRLTVL.

The CDR3 is CASSVAGPLQGYTF. CDR3 DNA sequence: TGTGCCAGCAGCGTAGCTGGCCCGTTGCAAGGCTACACCTTC. This chain joins TRBV9 and TRBJ1-2, with D unclear. Germline V gene lookup returns CDR1 SGDLS and CDR2 YYNGEE. Trimming took off 0 bases at V and 8 bases at J, with 14 bases between the two ends. This CDR3 has 14 residues.

The chain recombines TRBV2 with TRBJ2-7, with TRBD2 matching 11 bases. J was trimmed by 1 base and V by 8 bases; bases with no gene match: 4. CDR1 and CDR2 (germline): SNHLY, FYNNEI. CDR3 length equals 14 residues. The CDR3: CASRTSGGSYEQYF. The CDR3 nucleotides read TGTGCCAGCCGCACTAGCGGGGGATCCTACGAGCAGTACTTC.

The chain employs TRBV7-2 and TRBJ2-5; tentatively, D is TRBD1 (7 bases). Per germline, CDR1 SGHTA and CDR2 FQGNSA. The V end lost 8 bases, the J end lost 5 bases, and 18 bases lay between the germline ends. This CDR3 contains 14 residues. The CDR3 sequence is CASLIMAGGETQYF. The CDR3 DNA reads TGTGCCAGCCTTATTATGGCAGGGGGGGAGACCCAGTACTTC.